Below, 8 T cell receptor beta chains from the same sample are listed, as sequenced in a study of radiotherapy plus CTLA-4 blockade in lung cancer. This table comes from immunoSEQ multiplex PCR, and its TCRdb copy is limited to in-frame clones, with some not included. Here the sample spans 60,000 to 70,000 clones, 70% to 80% being singletons. This sample comprised peripheral blood, obtained from a patient treated with radiotherapy plus ipilimumab. Source of these receptors: a human donor with non-small cell lung cancer who had a complete response to radiotherapy plus ipilimumab.

The gene calls are TRBV27 and TRBJ1-1; D unclear. The V end lost 0 bases, the J end lost 1 base, and 6 bases lay between the germline ends. This CDR3 contains 14 residues. Looked up from germline, CDR1 is MNHEY and CDR2 is SMNVEV (reference sequence). The CDR3 loop is CASSLSRSNTEAFF. The CDR3 DNA sequence: TGTGCCAGCAGTTTATCAAGATCGAACACTGAAGCTTTCTTT.

The J gene is TRBJ1-4, the V gene TRBV11-2; D is perhaps TRBD1 (5 bases). Trimming cost V 8 bases and J 6 bases, with 10 bases left between them. The CDR3 length is 12 residues. The germline gives CDR1 SGHAT, CDR2 FQNNGV. The CDR3 DNA is TGTGCCAGCCAAGGGACGTATGAAAAACTGTTTTTT. It is translated as CASQGTYEKLFF.

The sample holds one count of this clone. The CDR3: CASSSALDTQYF. The DNA for the CDR3 is TGTGCCAGCAGCTCCGCGTTAGATACGCAGTATTTT. The rearrangement joins TRBV7-2 to TRBJ2-3, with no clear D. The CDR3 covers 12 residues. Germline V gives CDR1 SGHTA, CDR2 FQGNSA. With 4 bases removed from V and 5 bases from J, the gap between germline ends came to 7 bases.

This clone was observed once. The chain recombines TRBV4-1 with TRBJ2-1; no clear D gene. The CDR3 loop spans 15 amino acids. With 1 base removed from V and 0 bases from J, the gap between germline ends came to 7 bases. Per the germline V gene, CDR1 is MGHRA and CDR2 is YSYEKL. The DNA of the CDR3 is TGCGCCAGCAGCCAAGGGGGAAGCTCCTACAATGAGCAGTTCTTC. Its protein is CASSQGGSSYNEQFF.

The rearrangement uses TRBV10-1 and TRBJ2-1; 9 bases map to TRBD2. The CDR3 runs to 16 residues. With V trimmed by 3 bases and J by 7 bases, 10 bases remained unmatched. Germline CDR1 and CDR2: WNHNN and SYGVQD (reference sequence). The CDR3 here is CASSDSSGKLANEQFF. The DNA of the CDR3 is TGCGCCAGCAGTGATTCTAGCGGGAAGTTGGCTAATGAGCAGTTCTTC.

The gene calls are TRBV27 and TRBJ2-1, with 7 bases lining up with TRBD2. Germline CDR1 is MNHEY and CDR2 is SMNVEV (reference sequence). CDR3 size: 15 residues. The junction had 7 bases not matched to a gene; V was cut back by 1 base and J by 7 bases. CDR3 sequence: CASSLWEGPRNEQFF. The CDR3 nucleotides read TGTGCCAGCAGTTTATGGGAGGGCCCTCGGAATGAGCAGTTCTTC.

This chain uses TRBV10-3 with TRBJ2-3, with 10 positions matching TRBD2. The CDR3 spans 15 residues. Trimming took 7 bases from V and 9 from J; bases not matched to a gene: 13. Germline loops: CDR1 ENHRY, CDR2 SYGVKD. CDR3 in amino acids: CAITGTSAKGGTQYF. CDR3 nucleotide sequence: TGTGCCATCACCGGGACTAGCGCTAAAGGGGGGACGCAGTATTTT.

The chain is built from TRBV5-4 and TRBJ2-5; no firm D call. There are 13 residues in the CDR3. V was pared by 0 bases and J by 5 bases, with 8 bases between. Germline lookup yields CDR1 SGHNT and CDR2 YYREEE (reference sequence). As DNA, the CDR3 is TGTGCCAGCAGCTTGGTCGGAAGGGAGACCCAGTACTTC. It is translated as CASSLVGRETQYF.